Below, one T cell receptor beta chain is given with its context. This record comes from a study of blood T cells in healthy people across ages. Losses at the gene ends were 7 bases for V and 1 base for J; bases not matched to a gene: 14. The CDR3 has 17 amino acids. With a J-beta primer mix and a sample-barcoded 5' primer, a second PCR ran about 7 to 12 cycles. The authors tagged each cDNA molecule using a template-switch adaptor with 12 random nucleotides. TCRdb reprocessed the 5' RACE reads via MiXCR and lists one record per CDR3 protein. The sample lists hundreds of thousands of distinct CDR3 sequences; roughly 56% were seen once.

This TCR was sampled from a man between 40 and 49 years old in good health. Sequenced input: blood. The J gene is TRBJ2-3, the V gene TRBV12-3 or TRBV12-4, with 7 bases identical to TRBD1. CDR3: CASTLGATGVGTDTQYF. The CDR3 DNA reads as TGTGCCAGCACCCTCGGGGCAACAGGGGTCGGCACAGATACGCAGTATTTT.